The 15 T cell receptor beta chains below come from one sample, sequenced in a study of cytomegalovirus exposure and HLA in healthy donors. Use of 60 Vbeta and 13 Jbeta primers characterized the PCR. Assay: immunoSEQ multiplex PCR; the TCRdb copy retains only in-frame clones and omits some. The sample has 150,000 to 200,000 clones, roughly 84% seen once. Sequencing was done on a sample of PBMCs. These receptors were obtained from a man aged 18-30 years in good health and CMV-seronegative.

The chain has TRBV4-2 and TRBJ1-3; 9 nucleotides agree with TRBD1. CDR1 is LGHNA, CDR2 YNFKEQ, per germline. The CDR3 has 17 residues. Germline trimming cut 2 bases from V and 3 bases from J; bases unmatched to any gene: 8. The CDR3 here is CASSQKPGQGYGNTIYF. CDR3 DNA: TGTGCCAGCAGCCAAAAACCGGGACAGGGTTATGGAAACACCATATATTTT.

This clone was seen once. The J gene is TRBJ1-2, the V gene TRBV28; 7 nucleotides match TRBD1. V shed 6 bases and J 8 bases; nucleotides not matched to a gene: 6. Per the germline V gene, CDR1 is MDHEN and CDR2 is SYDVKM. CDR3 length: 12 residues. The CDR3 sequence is CASSRQGWGYTF. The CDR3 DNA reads TGTGCCAGCAGCAGACAGGGTTGGGGCTACACCTTC.

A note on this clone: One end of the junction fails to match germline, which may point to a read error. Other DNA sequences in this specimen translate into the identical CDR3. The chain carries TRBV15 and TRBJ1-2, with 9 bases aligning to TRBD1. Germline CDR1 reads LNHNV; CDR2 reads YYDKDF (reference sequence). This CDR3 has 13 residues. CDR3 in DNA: TGTGCCACCGCACAGGGGGCGAACTATGGTTACACCTTC. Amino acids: CATAQGANYGYTF.

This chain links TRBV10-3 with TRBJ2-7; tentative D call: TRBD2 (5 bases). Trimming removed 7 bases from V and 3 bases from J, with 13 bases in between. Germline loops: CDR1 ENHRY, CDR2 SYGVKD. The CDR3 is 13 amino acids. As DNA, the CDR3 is TGTGCCATCAAGTCCCCACGGGGCTACGAGCAGTACTTC. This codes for CAIKSPRGYEQYF.

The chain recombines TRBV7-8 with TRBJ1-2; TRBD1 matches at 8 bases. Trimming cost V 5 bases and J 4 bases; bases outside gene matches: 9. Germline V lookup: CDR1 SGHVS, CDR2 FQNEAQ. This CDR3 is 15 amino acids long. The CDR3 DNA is TGTGCCAGCAGCCAAGACAGGGGAAGAATCTATGGCTACACCTTC. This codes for CASSQDRGRIYGYTF.

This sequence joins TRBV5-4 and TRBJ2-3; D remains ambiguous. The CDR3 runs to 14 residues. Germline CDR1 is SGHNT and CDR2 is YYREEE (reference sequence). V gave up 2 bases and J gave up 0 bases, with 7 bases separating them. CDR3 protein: CASSFGGSTDTQYF. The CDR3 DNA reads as TGTGCCAGCAGCTTTGGCGGTAGCACAGATACGCAGTATTTT.

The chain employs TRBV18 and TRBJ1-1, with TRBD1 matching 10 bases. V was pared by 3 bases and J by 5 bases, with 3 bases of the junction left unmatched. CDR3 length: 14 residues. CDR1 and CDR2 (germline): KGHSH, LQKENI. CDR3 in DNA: TGTGCCAGCTCACCGACAGGGGGCCAAACTGAAGCTTTCTTT. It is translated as CASSPTGGQTEAFF.

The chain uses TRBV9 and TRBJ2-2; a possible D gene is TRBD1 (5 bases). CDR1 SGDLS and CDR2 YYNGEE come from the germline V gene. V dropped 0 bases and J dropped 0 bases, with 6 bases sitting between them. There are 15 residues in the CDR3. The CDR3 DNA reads TGTGCCAGCAGCGTAGGACAGACGAACACCGGGGAGCTGTTTTTT. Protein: CASSVGQTNTGELFF.

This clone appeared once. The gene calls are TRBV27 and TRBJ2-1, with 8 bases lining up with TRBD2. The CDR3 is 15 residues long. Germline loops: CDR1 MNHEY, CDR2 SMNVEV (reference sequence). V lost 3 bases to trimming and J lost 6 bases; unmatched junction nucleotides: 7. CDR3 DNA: TGTGCCAGCAGTTTTGGCCTAGCGGGTGTCAATGAGCAGTTCTTC. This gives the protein CASSFGLAGVNEQFF.

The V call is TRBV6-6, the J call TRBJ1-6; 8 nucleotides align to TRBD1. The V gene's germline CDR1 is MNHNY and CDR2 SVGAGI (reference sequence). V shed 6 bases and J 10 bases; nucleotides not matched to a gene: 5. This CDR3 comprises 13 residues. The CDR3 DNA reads TGTGCCAGCAGGGACAGGGATCGCTCACCCCTCCACTTT. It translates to CASRDRDRSPLHF.

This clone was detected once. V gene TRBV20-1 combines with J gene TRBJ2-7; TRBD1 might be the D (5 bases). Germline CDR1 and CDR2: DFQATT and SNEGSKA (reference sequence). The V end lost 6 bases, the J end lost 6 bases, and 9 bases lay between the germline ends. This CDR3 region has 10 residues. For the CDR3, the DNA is TGCAGTGCCCCCAGGGCCGAGCAGTACTTC. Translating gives CSAPRAEQYF.

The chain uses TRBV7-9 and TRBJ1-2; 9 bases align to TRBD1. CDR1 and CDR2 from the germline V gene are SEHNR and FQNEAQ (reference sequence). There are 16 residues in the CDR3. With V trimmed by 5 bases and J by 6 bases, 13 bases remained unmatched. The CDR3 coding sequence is TGTGCCAGCAGCCCGTCTACCAAACAGGGGGCGCATGGCTACACCTTC. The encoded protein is CASSPSTKQGAHGYTF.

CDR3 amino acids: CASSPHYHINEQFF. CDR3 bases: TGTGCCAGCAGCCCACACTATCACATCAATGAGCAGTTCTTC. The rearrangement links TRBV7-3 to TRBJ2-1; D not resolved. Germline CDR1 SGHTA, CDR2 FQGTGA. Trimming took off 5 bases at V and 6 bases at J, with 14 bases between the two ends. This CDR3 is 14 amino acids long.

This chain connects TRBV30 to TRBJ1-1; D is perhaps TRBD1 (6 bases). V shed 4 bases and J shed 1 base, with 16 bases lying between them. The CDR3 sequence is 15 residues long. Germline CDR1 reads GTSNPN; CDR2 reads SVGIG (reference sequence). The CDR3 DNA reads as TGTGCCTGGACCGGGGGGGCTGGATCGAACACTGAAGCTTTCTTT. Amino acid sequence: CAWTGGAGSNTEAFF.

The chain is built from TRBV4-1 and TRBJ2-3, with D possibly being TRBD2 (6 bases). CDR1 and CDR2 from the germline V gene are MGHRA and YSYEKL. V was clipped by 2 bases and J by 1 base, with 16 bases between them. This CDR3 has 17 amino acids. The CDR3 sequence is CASSQSSGAVRTDTQYF. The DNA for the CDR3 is TGCGCCAGCAGCCAATCCTCGGGAGCGGTTCGCACAGATACGCAGTATTTT.